This passage covers 25 T cell receptor beta chains from one sample sequenced in a study of CD8 T cells in Susac syndrome. An input of roughly 0.45 to 1 ug of RNA was subjected to reverse transcription using random hexamers. From the immunoSEQ multiplex PCR reads, TCRdb called clonotypes with MiXCR, one entry per CDR3 protein. This sample has about 430,000 distinct CDR3 sequences, with approximately 85% found just once. The material sequenced was CD8+ T cells from PBMCs. The receptors originated from a human donor with multiple sclerosis.

This clonotype was counted once. The chain links TRBV28 to TRBJ2-7; 8 bases are shared with TRBD1. CDR1 and CDR2 (germline): MDHEN, SYDVKM. The trim removed 1 base at V and 7 bases at J, leaving 9 bases unmatched. The CDR3 loop spans 15 amino acids. CDR3 amino acids: CASSLFGQGSGEQYF. CDR3 bases: TGTGCCAGCAGTTTATTTGGACAGGGCTCCGGGGAGCAGTACTTC.

This clonotype was seen only a few times. The chain carries TRBV4-1 and TRBJ1-1, with D perhaps matching TRBD1 (6 bases). CDR3 length: 15 residues. The germline V and J ends were trimmed by 4 bases and 1 base, with 13 bases remaining between them. The V gene's germline CDR1 is MGHRA and CDR2 YSYEKL. The DNA for the CDR3 is TGCGCCAGCAGCCCATACAGGGAGGGGAACACTGAAGCTTTCTTT. Protein product: CASSPYREGNTEAFF.

The chain carries TRBV28 and TRBJ1-1; D is undetermined. Germline V gene sequence: CDR1 MDHEN, CDR2 SYDVKM. V lost 2 bases and J lost 1, with 8 bases in between. The CDR3 consists of 14 residues. CDR3 sequence reads: CASSLEEQNTEAFF. CDR3 nucleotide sequence: TGTGCCAGCAGTTTAGAGGAACAGAACACTGAAGCTTTCTTT.

The chain has TRBV15 and TRBJ1-5, with 8 bases matching TRBD1. The CDR3 totals 17 residues. Germline-derived CDR1 and CDR2 are LNHNV and YYDKDF (reference sequence). V lost 0 bases and J lost 5; bases outside the gene matches: 9. The chain's CDR3 is CATSRDLRGTGDQPQHF. DNA of the CDR3: TGTGCCACCAGCAGAGATTTAAGGGGGACAGGAGATCAGCCCCAGCATTTT.

This rearrangement joins TRBV9 to TRBJ2-5; perhaps TRBD2 as D (5 bases). The germline V gene encodes CDR1 SGDLS and CDR2 YYNGEE. V was trimmed by 2 bases and J by 5 bases, leaving 16 bases between them. The CDR3 consists of 15 residues. The CDR3 reads CASSVREVSTETQYF. CDR3 nucleotide sequence: TGTGCCAGCAGCGTCCGGGAAGTCTCTACGGAGACCCAGTACTTC.

The V gene is TRBV10-3, the J gene TRBJ2-7, with 11 bases lining up with TRBD2. Trimming removed 2 bases from V and 3 bases from J; junction bases left unmatched: 6. Germline CDR1 and CDR2: ENHRY and SYGVKD. This CDR3 region has 16 residues. CDR3: CAISEVRLAGLYEQYF. The CDR3 coding sequence is TGTGCCATCAGTGAGGTGCGACTAGCGGGACTCTACGAGCAGTACTTC.

The chain employs TRBV30 and TRBJ2-7; 12 positions match TRBD2. The germline V gene has CDR1 GTSNPN and CDR2 SVGIG (reference sequence). V was pared by 1 base and J by 4 bases, with 2 bases of the junction left unmatched. CDR3 length: 14 amino acids. The CDR3 sequence is CAWSEGTSGYEQYF. Written as DNA, the CDR3 is TGTGCCTGGAGTGAGGGGACTAGCGGGTACGAGCAGTACTTC.

This chain uses TRBV5-1 with TRBJ2-1, with 11 bases aligning to TRBD1. CDR3 length: 16 residues. Germline V lookup: CDR1 SGHRS, CDR2 YFSETQ. The J segment lost 8 bases and the V segment lost 4 bases, leaving 11 bases of the junction unmatched. The CDR3 coding sequence is TGCGCCAGCAGCGGGATGGACAGGGGGCTTGAATATGAGCAGTTCTTC. The encoded protein is CASSGMDRGLEYEQFF.

The V call is TRBV30, the J call TRBJ2-7; D may be TRBD1 (5 bases). In germline, CDR1 is GTSNPN, CDR2 SVGIG (reference sequence). The CDR3 contains 13 residues. Trimming left V 0 bases short and J 2 bases short, with 8 bases between. The CDR3 spells CAWSVGVTYEQYF. DNA of the CDR3: TGTGCCTGGAGTGTAGGGGTTACCTACGAGCAGTACTTC. Looking up the rest from reference TRBV30 and TRBJ2-7 gives the full variable domain: SQTIHQWPATLVQPVGSPLSLECTVEGTSNPNLYWYRQAAGRGLQLLFYSVGIGQISSEVPQNLSASRPQDRQFILSSKKLLLSDSGFYLCAWSVGVTYEQYFGPGTRLTVT.

The chain joins TRBV5-4 to TRBJ2-5, with TRBD2 matching 13 bases. Germline CDR1 is SGHNT and CDR2 is YYREEE (reference sequence). The CDR3 consists of 17 residues. J gave up 0 bases and V 3 bases, and 5 bases lay outside the gene matches. CDR3 coding DNA: TGTGCCAGCAGCTCTCAGACTAGCGGGGGGAACCAAGAGACCCAGTACTTC. Amino acids: CASSSQTSGGNQETQYF.

This clonotype was counted a few times. The V gene is TRBV4-1, the J gene TRBJ1-1, with D uncertain. Between the trimmed V and J ends, which lost 6 bases and 5 bases, there was a span of 13 bases. The CDR3 contains 13 residues. CDR1 MGHRA and CDR2 YSYEKL come from the germline V gene. The DNA for the CDR3 is TGCGCCAGCAGTCGGGTCGATGGGACTGAAGCTTTCTTT. Amino acids: CASSRVDGTEAFF.

The chain recombines TRBV27 with TRBJ1-5; possible D gene TRBD1, 6 bases. Germline V gene sequence: CDR1 MNHEY, CDR2 SMNVEV (reference sequence). This CDR3 has 14 residues. The V and J ends lost 6 bases and 6 bases respectively, with 15 bases between them. The CDR3 DNA sequence: TGTGCCAGCAGCAGCGTGGGGGGCAGTCAGCCCCAGCATTTT. Protein sequence: CASSSVGGSQPQHF.

The V and J genes are TRBV29-1 and TRBJ2-1; D is perhaps TRBD2 (5 bases). The CDR3 runs to 17 residues. Per the germline V gene, CDR1 is SQVTM and CDR2 is ANQGSEA. Trimming cost V 6 bases and J 0 bases, with 21 bases left between them. Here the CDR3 reads CSVSGPFSGDSYNEQFF. Written as DNA, the CDR3 is TGCAGCGTAAGCGGACCCTTCTCAGGCGACTCCTACAATGAGCAGTTCTTC.

V usage is TRBV27 and J usage is TRBJ2-1; 11 bases match TRBD2. This CDR3 contains 14 residues. CDR1 is MNHEY and CDR2 is SMNVEV in the germline V gene (reference sequence). After removal of 6 bases from V and 6 bases from J, the junction contained 4 bases not matched to a gene. As DNA, the CDR3 is TGTGCCAGCAGACCGGGACTAGCGGCCAATGAGCAGTTCTTC. This sequence encodes CASRPGLAANEQFF.

The chain uses TRBV19 and TRBJ2-1; the match to TRBD2 covers 14 bases. The CDR3 has 15 residues. V lost 8 bases to trimming and J lost 2 bases; unmatched junction nucleotides: 2. Germline CDR1 LNHDA, CDR2 SQIVND (reference sequence). CDR3 coding DNA: TGTGCCAGTGGGACTAGCGGGAGTACCTACAATGAGCAGTTCTTC. Residues: CASGTSGSTYNEQFF.

The V gene is TRBV7-3, the J gene TRBJ2-7, with D possibly being TRBD2 (6 bases). V lost 5 bases and J 6 bases, leaving 14 bases between the germline ends. The CDR3 is 13 amino acids. Germline CDR1 SGHTA, CDR2 FQGTGA. The CDR3 protein is CASSPQGGTEQYF. DNA of the CDR3: TGTGCCAGCAGCCCCCAGGGCGGGACCGAGCAGTACTTC.

The CDR3 region has the DNA TGTGCCAGCAGCCCACCGACTAGCGGGGGCACAGATACGCAGTATTTT. It yields the protein CASSPPTSGGTDTQYF. The J gene is TRBJ2-3, the V gene TRBV7-9; 11 bases are a match to TRBD2. The CDR3 runs 16 residues. V was pared by 5 bases and J by 1 base, with 5 bases of the junction left unmatched. Germline values: CDR1 SEHNR, CDR2 FQNEAQ (reference sequence).

The chain joins TRBV9 to TRBJ2-7; no clear D. There are 15 residues in the CDR3. The V gene's germline CDR1 is SGDLS and CDR2 YYNGEE. Trimming removed 4 bases at V and 2 bases at J, with 16 bases between. This chain's CDR3 is CASSPGGFKTYEQYF. The CDR3 region has the DNA TGTGCCAGCAGCCCCGGCGGATTTAAAACCTACGAGCAGTACTTC.

The chain couples TRBV7-8 to TRBJ1-1; D gene unclear. This CDR3 spans 15 amino acids. CDR1 is SGHVS, CDR2 FQNEAQ, per germline. V shed 0 bases and J shed 7 bases, with 15 bases lying between them. The CDR3 DNA follows: TGTGCCAGCAGCTTAGCGACCCCCAAAGATGATGAAGCTTTCTTT. This codes for CASSLATPKDDEAFF.

This chain links TRBV28 with TRBJ1-3; 7 nucleotides agree with TRBD1. The V gene end was trimmed by 1 base and the J gene end by 2 bases; junction bases not matched to a gene: 11. Germline-derived CDR1 and CDR2 are MDHEN and SYDVKM. The CDR3 consists of 18 residues. In nucleotides, the CDR3 is TGTGCCAGCAGTTTATTCTCGAGAGTTGACAGGGCTGGAAACACCATATATTTT. Residues: CASSLFSRVDRAGNTIYF.

The chain has TRBV12-3 or TRBV12-4 and TRBJ2-1; tentative D call: TRBD2 (6 bases). V was pared by 5 bases and J by 4 bases, with 12 bases between. CDR3 size: 14 residues. CDR3 nucleotides: TGTGCCAGCAGTCCCGGGGAGGAGTACAATGAGCAGTTCTTC. Its protein is CASSPGEEYNEQFF.

A single count supports this clonotype. The chain is built from TRBV28 and TRBJ1-4, with 8 bases that match TRBD1. Germline V gene data show CDR1 as MDHEN and CDR2 as SYDVKM. The CDR3 spans 16 residues. The J segment lost 5 bases and the V segment lost 4 bases, leaving 9 bases of the junction unmatched. The chain's CDR3 is CASSSLRRQGNEKLFF. Written as DNA, the CDR3 is TGTGCCAGCAGTTCCTTACGTCGACAGGGGAATGAAAAACTGTTTTTT.

The gene calls are TRBV1 and TRBJ2-5; the table calls TRBD2, which could not be checked here. TRBV1 is given as a pseudogene. This CDR3 has 16 residues. In nucleotides, the CDR3 is TGCACCAGCAGCCAGGAGACTAGCGGGTGGCAAGAGACCCAGTACTTC. This sequence encodes CTSSQETSGWQETQYF.

The chain is built from TRBV10-2 and TRBJ1-2, with D hard to call. This CDR3 region has 15 residues. Germline values: CDR1 WSHSY, CDR2 SAAADI. Trimming removed 1 base at V and 3 bases at J, with 12 bases between. CDR3 nucleotides: TGCGCCAGCAGTGAGTTAGGAGAGAACTACTATGGCTACACCTTC. Protein: CASSELGENYYGYTF.

The gene calls are TRBV27 and TRBJ2-1; 12 bases align to TRBD2. Looked up from germline, CDR1 is MNHEY and CDR2 is SMNVEV (reference sequence). J was trimmed by 9 bases and V by 5 bases; bases with no gene match: 5. CDR3 length: 14 residues. The CDR3 coding sequence is TGTGCCAGCAGTCCGGGACTAGCGGGTGGTGAGCAGTTCTTC. Its translation: CASSPGLAGGEQFF.